This TCR beta chain was captured in a study of long-term antiretroviral therapy in people with HIV. Survey-level resolution applied to immunoSEQ assay v3.0. This table comes from immunoSEQ multiplex PCR, and its TCRdb copy is limited to in-frame clones, with some not included. The sample contains about 25,000 clones, roughly 80% of which appear only once. This clone was seen more than once but under ten times. The germline CDR1 and CDR2 sequences are KGHSH and LQKENI. The CDR3 is made up of 15 amino acids. Trimming removed 2 bases from V and 6 bases from J; junction bases left unmatched: 7. Source: unsorted PBMCs, taken 1.1 years before starting antiretroviral therapy. The TCR originated in a woman between 40 and 50 years old with HIV. V usage is TRBV18 and J usage is TRBJ2-1, with TRBD1 matching over 7 bases. The CDR3 DNA is TGTGCCAGCTCACCAAGGGGGCCAGGGACCAATGAGCAGTTCTTC. Translated, it gives CASSPRGPGTNEQFF.